The 3 T cell receptor beta chains below all came from one sample that was sequenced in a study of cytotoxic CD8 clonotypes in ibrutinib-treated CLL. Sequencing used immunoSEQ multiplex PCR; TCRdb keeps in-frame clones, though not all of them. Of 35,000 to 40,000 clones listed, just over 70% are singletons. The specimen was PBMCs, collected at disease progression, from a patient treated with ibrutinib. These receptors came from a human donor with chronic lymphocytic leukemia.

This clone was detected once. J is TRBJ2-5 and V is TRBV7-2; 16 bases align to TRBD2. This CDR3 contains 17 residues. V lost 5 bases, J lost 5 bases, and 8 bases stayed unmatched. Germline CDR1 and CDR2: SGHTA and FQGNSA. Here the CDR3 reads CASSGGTSGGAGETQYF. In DNA form, the CDR3 reads TGTGCCAGCAGCGGAGGGACTAGCGGGGGGGCTGGGGAGACCCAGTACTTC.

V and J are TRBV11-1 and TRBJ2-1; 7 nucleotides agree with TRBD1. This CDR3 is 15 amino acids long. The V segment lost 4 bases and the J segment 7 bases; nucleotides outside the gene matches: 10. CDR1 and CDR2 from the germline V gene are SGHAT and FQDESV (reference sequence). CDR3 nucleotide sequence: TGTGCCAGCAGCTACGCCGGGACAGCATTAAATGAGCAGTTCTTC. Its protein product is CASSYAGTALNEQFF.

This chain uses TRBV5-8 with TRBJ2-5; 9 bases match TRBD1. The CDR3 contains 16 residues. Trimming removed 3 bases from V and 5 bases from J; junction bases left unmatched: 11. Germline V gives CDR1 SGHTS, CDR2 YDEGEE. The CDR3, as DNA: TGTGCCAGCAGCTATAGGTACAGGGGGCTCGGTGAGACCCAGTACTTC. This encodes CASSYRYRGLGETQYF.